This T cell receptor (beta chain) was sequenced for a study of low-dose radiotherapy and immunotherapy resistance in tumors. At the level of the study: Each two-week cycle included intravenous cyclophosphamide 200 mg/m2, given one day before radiation and immunotherapy. For four cycles from cycle 1 day 1, patients took 300 mg oral aspirin daily.

This CDR3 contains 14 residues. The germline V gene has CDR1 MNHEY and CDR2 SVGAGI. The V and J ends lost 4 bases and 9 bases respectively, with 16 bases between them. The sample holds many counts of this clonotype. The time point was: before trial treatment. Low-dose radiotherapy, low-dose cyclophosphamide, aspirin, ipilimumab and nivolumab were all given to the donors. Qualifying patients carried advanced solid tumors devoid of tumor-infiltrating lymphocytes. TRAV- and TRBV-specific primers primed first-strand cDNA, covering alpha and beta chains. Amplification of TCRs used a constant-region primer and V-primer adapter for around 20 PCR cycles. MiXCR, run by TCRdb on the reads, gives a single entry per CDR3 protein. The sample lists tens of thousands of distinct CDR3 sequences, roughly a sixth seen once, with over 2.5% in the top ten.

Sample: PBMCs, taken before treatment. The sequence was collected from a male donor with prostate cancer. The chain links TRBV6-5 to TRBJ1-5; no reliable D call. The chain's CDR3 is CASSSADRDGPQHF. For the CDR3, the DNA is TGTGCCAGCAGTTCTGCGGACCGTGATGGGCCCCAGCATTTT.